This paragraph reports one T cell receptor (beta chain). Antigen: not known. Study findings and constraints: Tumor Tregs overlapped most with tumor, then blood, naive CD4+ cells. The larger-cohort validation was restricted to a single TCR beta V-J rearrangement rather than whole repertoires.

MiXCR, applied by TCRdb to the 5' RACE reads, yields one record per CDR3 protein. The sample lists 50,000 to 80,000 distinct CDR3 sequences, approximately 23% occurring once. The V segment lost 2 bases and the J segment 8 bases; nucleotides outside the gene matches: 11. CDR1 is SNHLY, CDR2 FYNNEI, per germline. CDR3 length equals 16 residues. The clonotype comes from a female donor with breast cancer. V usage is TRBV2 and J usage is TRBJ2-4, with 8 bases identical to TRBD1. Material for sequencing was memory CD4+ T cells sorted from a lymph node. Subset specified: memory CD4+ T cells, CD4+CD45RO+CD25-. For the CDR3, the DNA is TGTGCCAGCAGTGAAATCGCGGGGCCCAGGGGGCACATTCAGTACTTC. Its translation: CASSEIAGPRGHIQYF.